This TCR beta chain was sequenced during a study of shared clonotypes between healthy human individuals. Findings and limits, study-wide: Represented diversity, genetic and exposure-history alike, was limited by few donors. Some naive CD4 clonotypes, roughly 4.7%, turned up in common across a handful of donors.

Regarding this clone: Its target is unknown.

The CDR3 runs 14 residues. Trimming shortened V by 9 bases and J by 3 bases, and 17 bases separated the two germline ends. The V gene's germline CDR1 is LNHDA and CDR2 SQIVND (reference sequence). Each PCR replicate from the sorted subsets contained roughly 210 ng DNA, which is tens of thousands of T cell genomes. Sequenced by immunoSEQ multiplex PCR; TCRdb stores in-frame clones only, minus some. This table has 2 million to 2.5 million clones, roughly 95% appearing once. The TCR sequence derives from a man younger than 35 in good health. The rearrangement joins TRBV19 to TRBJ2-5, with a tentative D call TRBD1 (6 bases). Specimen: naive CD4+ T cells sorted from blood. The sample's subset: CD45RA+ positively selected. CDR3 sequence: CASSQTGTKETQYF. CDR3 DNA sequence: TGTGCCAGCTCACAAACCGGGACAAAAGAGACCCAGTACTTC. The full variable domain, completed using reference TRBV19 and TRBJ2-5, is DGGITQSPKYLFRKEGQNVTLSCEQNLNHDAMYWYRQDPGQGLRLIYYSQIVNDFQKGDIAEGYSVSREKKESFPLTVTSAQKNPTAFYLCASSQTGTKETQYFGPGTRLLVL.